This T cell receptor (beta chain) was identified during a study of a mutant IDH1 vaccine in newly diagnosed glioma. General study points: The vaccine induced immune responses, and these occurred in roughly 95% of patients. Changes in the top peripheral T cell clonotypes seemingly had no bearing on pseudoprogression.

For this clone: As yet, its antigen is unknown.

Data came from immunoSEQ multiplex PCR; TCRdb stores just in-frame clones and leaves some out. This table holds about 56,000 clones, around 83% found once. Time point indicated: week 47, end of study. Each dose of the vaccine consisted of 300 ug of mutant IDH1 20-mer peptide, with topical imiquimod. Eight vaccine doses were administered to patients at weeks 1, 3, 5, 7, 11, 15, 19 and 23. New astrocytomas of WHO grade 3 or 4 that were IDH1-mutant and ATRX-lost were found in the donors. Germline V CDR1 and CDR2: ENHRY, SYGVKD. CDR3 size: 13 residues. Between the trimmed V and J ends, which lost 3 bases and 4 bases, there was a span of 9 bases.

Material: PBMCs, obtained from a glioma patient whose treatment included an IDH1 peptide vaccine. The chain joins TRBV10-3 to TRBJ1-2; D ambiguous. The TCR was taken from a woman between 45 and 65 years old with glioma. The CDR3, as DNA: TGTGCCATCAGTGATGGGATTCTCTATGGCTACACCTTC. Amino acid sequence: CAISDGILYGYTF.